These 17 T cell receptor beta chains originate from one sample sequenced in a study of cytomegalovirus exposure and HLA in healthy donors. 13 Jbeta primers and 60 Vbeta primers were used for the PCR. The protocol was immunoSEQ multiplex PCR, while the TCRdb copy is restricted to in-frame clones and leaves out a portion. This repertoire shows over 100,000 clones, about 80% found once; its top ten account for approximately 5.3%. Sequenced: PBMCs. These receptors came from a woman aged 18-29 years in good health and CMV-seropositive.

This clone turned up a few times. The junction does not match germline at one end; this may be a read error. The chain employs TRBV6-5 and TRBJ1-2; unclear D gene. The V gene's germline CDR1 is MNHEY and CDR2 SVGAGI. The CDR3 is 13 amino acids. The CDR3 nucleotides are TGTGCCAGCAGTTACAGCACTAACTATGGCCACACCTTC. As protein: CASSYSTNYGHTF.

This chain joins TRBV5-6 and TRBJ1-6; 7 bases are shared with TRBD1. This CDR3 spans 14 amino acids. Losses at the gene ends were 0 bases for V and 7 bases for J; bases not matched to a gene: 1. CDR1 is SGHDT and CDR2 is YYEEEE in the germline V gene. The CDR3 DNA is TGTGCCAGCAGCTTGGCAGGGGGAAATTCACCCCTCCACTTT. As protein: CASSLAGGNSPLHF.

This chain connects TRBV5-4 to TRBJ2-3; 8 nucleotides match TRBD2. V shed 4 bases, J shed 0 bases, and the junction held 7 bases outside the gene matches. Germline V gene data show CDR1 as SGHNT and CDR2 as YYREEE (reference sequence). The CDR3 runs to 16 residues. The DNA of the CDR3 is TGTGCCAGCAGCGGAACTAGCGGTTTAAGCACAGATACGCAGTATTTT. This codes for CASSGTSGLSTDTQYF.

V gene TRBV20-1 combines with J gene TRBJ2-7, with TRBD2 as a possible D gene (5 bases). The CDR3 length is 11 residues. V lost 4 bases, J lost 5 bases, and 9 bases lay in between. CDR1 DFQATT and CDR2 SNEGSKA come from the germline V gene (reference sequence). The CDR3 region has the DNA TGCAGTGCTACTAGCTTTGACGAGCAGTACTTC. Translated, it gives CSATSFDEQYF.

The V call is TRBV7-6, the J call TRBJ1-3; a possible D gene is TRBD1 (5 bases). This CDR3 region has 14 residues. The germline V and J ends were trimmed by 3 bases and 4 bases, with 10 bases remaining between them. Germline V gene lookup returns CDR1 SGHVS and CDR2 FNYEAQ. Written as DNA, the CDR3 is TGTGCCAGCAGCTTGACAGAGCCCGGAAACACCATATATTTT. This codes for CASSLTEPGNTIYF.

This clone was seen only once. This chain links TRBV27 with TRBJ2-1; 10 bases fit TRBD2. Unmatched junction bases numbered 2, after V lost 0 bases and J lost 0 bases. This CDR3 comprises 17 residues. From germline, CDR1 is MNHEY and CDR2 SMNVEV (reference sequence). CDR3 amino acids: CASSLSASGSSYNEQFF. The CDR3 region has the DNA TGTGCCAGCAGTTTATCGGCTAGCGGGAGCTCCTACAATGAGCAGTTCTTC.

The chain uses TRBV20-1 and TRBJ2-7; D remains unclear. V was trimmed by 3 bases and J by 5 bases, leaving 5 bases between them. This CDR3 has 10 amino acids. Germline CDR1 reads DFQATT; CDR2 reads SNEGSKA (reference sequence). The CDR3 nucleotides read TGCAGTGCTAGTCGGGACGAGCAGTACTTC. Its translation is CSASRDEQYF.

The chain has TRBV28 and TRBJ1-2, with TRBD1 as a possible D gene (5 bases). V lost 2 bases and J 8 bases, leaving 9 bases between the germline ends. The CDR3 contains 12 residues. CDR1 is MDHEN and CDR2 is SYDVKM in the germline V gene. The DNA for the CDR3 is TGTGCCAGCAGTTTAATGGGGCAGGGCTACACCTTC. Protein: CASSLMGQGYTF.

As concerns this clone: Other nucleotide sequences from this sample produce the same CDR3. The chain is built from TRBV6-5 and TRBJ1-2; TRBD1 is a possible D gene (5 bases). The CDR3 runs to 13 residues. V lost 5 bases to trimming and J lost 5 bases, with 12 bases between them. Germline V CDR1 and CDR2: MNHEY, SVGAGI. The DNA of the CDR3 is TGTGCCAGCAGTCCCGGGGGGGGGTATGGCTACACCTTC. Translated: CASSPGGGYGYTF.

J is TRBJ2-1 and V is TRBV6-1; TRBD1 matches at 11 bases. Losses at the gene ends were 0 bases for V and 6 bases for J; bases not matched to a gene: 4. CDR1 is MNHNS and CDR2 is SASEGT in the germline V gene. The CDR3 contains 16 residues. The CDR3 spells CASSEALGQGANEQFF. The CDR3 DNA is TGTGCCAGCAGTGAAGCGCTCGGACAGGGGGCCAATGAGCAGTTCTTC.

J is TRBJ2-2 and V is TRBV4-2, with TRBD2 matching 7 bases. From germline, CDR1 is LGHNA and CDR2 YNFKEQ. With 0 bases clipped from V and 1 base from J, the junction kept 11 bases outside the gene matches. The CDR3 extends over 19 amino acids. CDR3 nucleotides: TGTGCCAGCAGCCAAGATGAGGGCCTACTAGCGCGGAACACCGGGGAGCTGTTTTTT. Amino acids: CASSQDEGLLARNTGELFF.

This chain links TRBV29-1 with TRBJ2-2, with D possibly TRBD1 on 5 matching bases. CDR3 length equals 14 residues. Germline-derived CDR1 and CDR2 are SQVTM and ANQGSEA. With 6 bases removed from V and 2 bases from J, the gap between germline ends came to 13 bases. The DNA for the CDR3 is TGCAGCGTCCATATCCAGGGTAACACCGGGGAGCTGTTTTTT. Amino acids: CSVHIQGNTGELFF.

This chain uses TRBV10-3 with TRBJ2-1, with 9 nucleotides matching TRBD2. Germline CDR1 reads ENHRY; CDR2 reads SYGVKD. CDR3 length: 15 residues. J was trimmed by 5 bases and V by 5 bases; bases with no gene match: 7. The CDR3, as DNA: TGTGCCATCAGTATTAGCGGGAGTATTAACAATGAGCAGTTCTTC. This encodes CAISISGSINNEQFF.

The J gene is TRBJ2-7, the V gene TRBV28; TRBD2 matches at 9 bases. Unmatched junction bases numbered 7, after V lost 10 bases and J lost 0 bases. The germline V gene has CDR1 MDHEN and CDR2 SYDVKM. This CDR3 is built from 14 residues. The CDR3, as DNA: TGTGCCACCGTGGGACTAGCAGGCTCCTACGAGCAGTACTTC. Protein product: CATVGLAGSYEQYF.

The chain carries TRBV15 and TRBJ1-1, with D tentatively TRBD1 (6 bases). V lost 6 bases, J lost 1 base, and 12 bases lay in between. The CDR3 runs to 14 residues. The germline CDR1 and CDR2 sequences are LNHNV and YYDKDF (reference sequence). The CDR3 nucleotides read TGTGCCACCAGTCTCGAAGGGGGGAACACTGAAGCTTTCTTT. Translated: CATSLEGGNTEAFF.

The V gene is TRBV19, the J gene TRBJ2-5, with 7 bases that match TRBD2. With V trimmed by 3 bases and J by 3 bases, 13 bases remained unmatched. Per germline, CDR1 LNHDA and CDR2 SQIVND (reference sequence). CDR3 length: 17 residues. The CDR3 loop is CASSMYATSAGEETQYF. The CDR3 region has the DNA TGTGCCAGTAGTATGTACGCTACTAGCGCGGGAGAAGAGACCCAGTACTTC.

This chain links TRBV11-2 with TRBJ1-3, with D possibly TRBD1 on 5 matching bases. The CDR3 has 15 residues. Germline V lookup: CDR1 SGHAT, CDR2 FQNNGV. Trimming removed 2 bases from V and 4 bases from J, with 12 bases in between. The DNA for the CDR3 is TGTGCCAGCAGCTTATTAGGGGTGTCGGGAAACACCATATATTTT. As protein: CASSLLGVSGNTIYF.